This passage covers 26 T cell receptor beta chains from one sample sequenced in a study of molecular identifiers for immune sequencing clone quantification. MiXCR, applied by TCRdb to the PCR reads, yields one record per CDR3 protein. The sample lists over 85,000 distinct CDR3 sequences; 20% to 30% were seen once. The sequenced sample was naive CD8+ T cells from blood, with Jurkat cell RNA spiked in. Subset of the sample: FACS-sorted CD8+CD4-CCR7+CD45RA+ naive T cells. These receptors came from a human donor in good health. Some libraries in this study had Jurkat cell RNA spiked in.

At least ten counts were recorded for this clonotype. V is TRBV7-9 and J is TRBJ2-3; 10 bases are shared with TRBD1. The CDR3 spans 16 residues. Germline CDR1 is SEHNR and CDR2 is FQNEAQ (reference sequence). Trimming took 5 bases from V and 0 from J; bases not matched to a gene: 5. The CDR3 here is CASSGRTGGSTDTQYF. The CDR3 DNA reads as TGTGCCAGCAGCGGCAGGACAGGGGGTAGCACAGATACGCAGTATTTT.

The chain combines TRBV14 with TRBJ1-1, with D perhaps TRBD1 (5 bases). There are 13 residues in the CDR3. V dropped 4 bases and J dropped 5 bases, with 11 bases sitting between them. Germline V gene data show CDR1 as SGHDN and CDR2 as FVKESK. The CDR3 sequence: CASSLGGWTEAFF. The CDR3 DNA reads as TGTGCCAGCAGCCTCGGGGGGTGGACTGAAGCTTTCTTT.

CDR3 sequence: CASGFQSCRGTGELFF. The CDR3 region has the DNA TGTGCTAGTGGTTTCCAGTCATGCAGAGGAACCGGGGAGCTGTTTTTT. The genes are TRBV12-5 and TRBJ2-2; D not certain. The CDR3 is 16 residues long. Per germline, CDR1 LGHNT and CDR2 FRNRAP. The germline V and J ends were trimmed by 3 bases and 5 bases, with 16 bases remaining between them. Supplemented by reference TRBV12-5 and TRBJ2-2, the full variable domain reads DARVTQTPRHKVTEMGQEVTMRCQPILGHNTVFWYRQTMMQGLELLAYFRNRAPLDDSGMPKDRFSAEMPDATLATLKIQPSEPRDSAVYFCASGFQSCRGTGELFFGEGSRLTVL.

The CDR3 reads CASSLGGGGFLGTEAFF. The CDR3 bases are TGTGCCAGCAGCTTGGGGGGAGGAGGTTTTCTTGGCACTGAAGCTTTCTTT. The chain has TRBV7-9 and TRBJ1-1; perhaps TRBD1 as D (5 bases). The V end was cut by 3 bases, the J end by 4 bases, with 21 bases between. Germline V lookup: CDR1 SEHNR, CDR2 FQNEAQ (reference sequence). The CDR3 loop spans 17 amino acids.

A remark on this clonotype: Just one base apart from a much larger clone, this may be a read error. CDR3: CASPSPGQGTDTQYF. In nucleotides, the CDR3 is TGTGCCAGCCCATCACCAGGACAGGGCACAGATACGCAGTATTTT. The chain links TRBV18 to TRBJ2-3; 7 bases match TRBD1. Trimming cost V 8 bases and J 1 base; bases outside gene matches: 9. The CDR3 contains 15 residues. CDR1 KGHSH and CDR2 LQKENI come from the germline V gene.

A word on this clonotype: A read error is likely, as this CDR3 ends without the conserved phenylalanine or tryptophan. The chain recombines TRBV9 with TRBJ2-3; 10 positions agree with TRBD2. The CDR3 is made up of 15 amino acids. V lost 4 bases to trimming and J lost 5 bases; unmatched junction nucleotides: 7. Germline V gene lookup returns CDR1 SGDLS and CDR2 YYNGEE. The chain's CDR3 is CASSTTSGEGDTQYL. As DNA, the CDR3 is TGTGCCAGCAGCACAACTAGCGGGGAAGGAGATACGCAGTATCTT.

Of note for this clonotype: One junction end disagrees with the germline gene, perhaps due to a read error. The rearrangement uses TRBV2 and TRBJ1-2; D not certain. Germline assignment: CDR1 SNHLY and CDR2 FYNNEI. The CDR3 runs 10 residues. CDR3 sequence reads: CATSSEGYTF. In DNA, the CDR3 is TGTGCCACCAGTTCGGAGGGCTACACCTTC.

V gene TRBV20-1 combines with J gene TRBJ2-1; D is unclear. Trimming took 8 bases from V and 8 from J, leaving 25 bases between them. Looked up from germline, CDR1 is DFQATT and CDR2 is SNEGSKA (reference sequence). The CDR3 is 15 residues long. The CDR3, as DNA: TGCAGTTCCCTAACTCGACAAGCCACTCTAGATGAGCAGTTCTTC. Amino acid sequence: CSSLTRQATLDEQFF.

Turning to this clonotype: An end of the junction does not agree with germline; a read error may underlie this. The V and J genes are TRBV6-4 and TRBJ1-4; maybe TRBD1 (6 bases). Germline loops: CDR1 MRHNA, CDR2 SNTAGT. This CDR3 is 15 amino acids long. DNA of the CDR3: TGTGCCAGCAGCGTCAAGACAGGATCTGGTGAAAAACTGCTTTTT. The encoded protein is CASSVKTGSGEKLLF.

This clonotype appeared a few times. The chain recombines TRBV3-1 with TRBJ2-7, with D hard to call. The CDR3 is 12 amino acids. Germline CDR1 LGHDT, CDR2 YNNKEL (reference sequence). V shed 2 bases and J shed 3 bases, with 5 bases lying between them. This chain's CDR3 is CASSQNSYEQYF. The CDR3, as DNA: TGTGCCAGCAGCCAAAACAGCTACGAGCAGTACTTC.

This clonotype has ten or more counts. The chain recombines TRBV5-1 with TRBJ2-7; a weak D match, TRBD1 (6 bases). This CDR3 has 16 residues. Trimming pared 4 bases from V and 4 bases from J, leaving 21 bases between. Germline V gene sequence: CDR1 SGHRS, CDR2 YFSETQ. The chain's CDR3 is CASSPIPGQEAYEQYF. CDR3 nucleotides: TGCGCCAGCAGCCCAATCCCGGGACAAGAGGCTTACGAGCAGTACTTC.

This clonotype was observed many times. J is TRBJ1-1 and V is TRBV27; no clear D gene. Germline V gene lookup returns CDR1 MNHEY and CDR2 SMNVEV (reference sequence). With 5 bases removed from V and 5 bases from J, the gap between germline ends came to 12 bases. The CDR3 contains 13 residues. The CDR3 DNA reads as TGTGCCAGCAGTCCCCTTGGCGATACTGAAGCTTTCTTT. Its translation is CASSPLGDTEAFF.

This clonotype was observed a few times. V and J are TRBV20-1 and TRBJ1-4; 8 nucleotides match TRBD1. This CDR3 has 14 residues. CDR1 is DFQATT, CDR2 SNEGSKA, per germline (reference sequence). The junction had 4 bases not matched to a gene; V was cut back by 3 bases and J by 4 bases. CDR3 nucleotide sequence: TGCAGTGCTAGCGAGGACAGGGATAATGAAAAACTGTTTTTT. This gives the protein CSASEDRDNEKLFF.

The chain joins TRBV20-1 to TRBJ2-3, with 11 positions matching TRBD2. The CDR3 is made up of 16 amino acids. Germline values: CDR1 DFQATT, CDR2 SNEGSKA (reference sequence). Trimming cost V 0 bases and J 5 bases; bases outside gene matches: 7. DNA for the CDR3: TGCAGTGCTAGAGATATTAGCGGGGGGGCCTTAGATACGCAGTATTTT. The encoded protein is CSARDISGGALDTQYF.

The CDR3 DNA reads as TGTGCCAGCAGCTCCTACCTCCACGATGAGCAGTTCTTC. Its protein is CASSSYLHDEQFF. J is TRBJ2-1 and V is TRBV11-2; D call uncertain. The CDR3 contains 13 residues. Trimming pared 4 bases from V and 8 bases from J, leaving 12 bases between. CDR1 is SGHAT, CDR2 FQNNGV, per germline.

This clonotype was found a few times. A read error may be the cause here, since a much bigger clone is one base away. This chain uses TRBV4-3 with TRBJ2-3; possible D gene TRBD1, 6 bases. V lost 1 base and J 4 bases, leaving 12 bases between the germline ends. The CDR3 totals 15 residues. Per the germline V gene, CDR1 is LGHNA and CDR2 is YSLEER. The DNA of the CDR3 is TGCGCCAGCAGCCAAGGCACAGGGCACGCAGATACGCAGTATTTT. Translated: CASSQGTGHADTQYF.

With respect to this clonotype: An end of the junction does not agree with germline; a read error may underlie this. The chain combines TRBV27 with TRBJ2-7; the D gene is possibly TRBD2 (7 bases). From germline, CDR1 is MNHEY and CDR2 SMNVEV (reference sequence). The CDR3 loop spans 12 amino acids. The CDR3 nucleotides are TGTGCCAGCATCTCGGGGGGCTACGTGCAGTACTTC. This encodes CASISGGYVQYF.

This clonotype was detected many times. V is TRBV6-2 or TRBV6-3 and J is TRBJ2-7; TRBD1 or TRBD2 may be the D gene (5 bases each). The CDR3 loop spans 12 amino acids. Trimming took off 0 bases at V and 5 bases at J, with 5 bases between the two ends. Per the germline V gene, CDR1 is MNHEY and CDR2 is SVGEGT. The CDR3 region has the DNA TGTGCCAGCAGTTACTCGGGGGACGAGCAGTACTTC. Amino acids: CASSYSGDEQYF.

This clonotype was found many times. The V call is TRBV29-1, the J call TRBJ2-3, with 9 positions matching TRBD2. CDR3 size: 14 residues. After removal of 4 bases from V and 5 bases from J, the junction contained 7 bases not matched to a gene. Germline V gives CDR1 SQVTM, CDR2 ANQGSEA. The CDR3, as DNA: TGCAGCGTTGTAGGGCGGGGGGGGCGAGATACGCAGTATTTT. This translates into CSVVGRGGRDTQYF.

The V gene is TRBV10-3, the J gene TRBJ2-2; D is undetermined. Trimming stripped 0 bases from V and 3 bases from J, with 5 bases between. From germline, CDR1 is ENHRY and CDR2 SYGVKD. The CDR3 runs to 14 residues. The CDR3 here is CAISESGDTGELFF. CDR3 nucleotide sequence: TGTGCCATCAGTGAGTCGGGTGACACCGGGGAGCTGTTTTTT.

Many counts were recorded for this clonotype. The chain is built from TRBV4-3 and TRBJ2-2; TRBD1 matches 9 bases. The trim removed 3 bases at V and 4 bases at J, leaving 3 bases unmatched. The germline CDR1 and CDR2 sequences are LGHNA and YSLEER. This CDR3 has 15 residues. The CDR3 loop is CASSQDRGFTGELFF. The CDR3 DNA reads TGCGCCAGCAGCCAGGACAGGGGATTCACCGGGGAGCTGTTTTTT.

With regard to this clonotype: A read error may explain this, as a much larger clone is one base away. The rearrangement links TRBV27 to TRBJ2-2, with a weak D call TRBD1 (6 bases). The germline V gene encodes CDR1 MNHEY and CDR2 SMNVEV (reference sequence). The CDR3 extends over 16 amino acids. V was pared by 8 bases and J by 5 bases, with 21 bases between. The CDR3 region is CASCLIETGRTGELFF. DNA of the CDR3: TGTGCCAGCTGTCTCATTGAGACAGGCAGGACCGGGGAGCTGTTTTTT.

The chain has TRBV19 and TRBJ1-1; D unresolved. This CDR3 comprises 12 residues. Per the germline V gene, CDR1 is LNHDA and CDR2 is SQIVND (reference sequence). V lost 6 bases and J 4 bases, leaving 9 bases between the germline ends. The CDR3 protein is CASRFGSTEAFF. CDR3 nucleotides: TGTGCCAGTAGATTTGGCAGCACTGAAGCTTTCTTT.

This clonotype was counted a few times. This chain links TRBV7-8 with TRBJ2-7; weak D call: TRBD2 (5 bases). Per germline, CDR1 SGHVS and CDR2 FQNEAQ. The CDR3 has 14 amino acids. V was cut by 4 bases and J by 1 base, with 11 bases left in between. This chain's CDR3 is CASSSKPGSYEQYF. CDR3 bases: TGTGCCAGCAGCTCGAAACCGGGGTCCTACGAGCAGTACTTC.

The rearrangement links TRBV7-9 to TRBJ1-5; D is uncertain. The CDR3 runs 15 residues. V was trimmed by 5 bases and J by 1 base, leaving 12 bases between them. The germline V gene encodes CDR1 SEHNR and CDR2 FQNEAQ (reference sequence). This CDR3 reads CASSTDGESNQPQHF. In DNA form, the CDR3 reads TGTGCCAGCAGCACGGACGGGGAAAGCAATCAGCCCCAGCATTTT. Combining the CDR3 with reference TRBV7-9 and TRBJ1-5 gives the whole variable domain DTGVSQNPRHKITKRGQNVTFRCDPISEHNRLYWYRQTLGQGPEFLTYFQNEAQLEKSRLLSDRFSAERPKGSFSTLEIQRTEQGDSAMYLCASSTDGESNQPQHFGDGTRLSIL.

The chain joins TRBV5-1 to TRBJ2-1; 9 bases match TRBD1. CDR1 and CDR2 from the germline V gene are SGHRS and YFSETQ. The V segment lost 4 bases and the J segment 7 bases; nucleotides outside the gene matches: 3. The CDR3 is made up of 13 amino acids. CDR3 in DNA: TGCGCCAGCAGCATGACAGGGGGGAATGAGCAGTTCTTC. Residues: CASSMTGGNEQFF.